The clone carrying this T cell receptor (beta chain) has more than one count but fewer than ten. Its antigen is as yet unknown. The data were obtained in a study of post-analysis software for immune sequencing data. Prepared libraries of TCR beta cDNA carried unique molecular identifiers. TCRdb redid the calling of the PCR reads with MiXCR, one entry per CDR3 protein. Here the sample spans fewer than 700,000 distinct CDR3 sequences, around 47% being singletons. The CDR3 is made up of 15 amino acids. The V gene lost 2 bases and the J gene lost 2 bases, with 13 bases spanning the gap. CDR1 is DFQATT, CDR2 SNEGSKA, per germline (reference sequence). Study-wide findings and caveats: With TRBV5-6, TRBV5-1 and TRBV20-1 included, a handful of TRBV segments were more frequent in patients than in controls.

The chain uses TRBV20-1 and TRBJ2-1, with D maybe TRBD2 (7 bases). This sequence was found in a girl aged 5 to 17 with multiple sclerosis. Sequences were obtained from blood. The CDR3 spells CSARLGGGPYNEQFF. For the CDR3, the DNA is TGCAGTGCTAGACTAGGCGGGGGCCCCTACAATGAGCAGTTCTTC.